This T cell receptor (beta chain) was retrieved from a study of blood T cells in healthy people across ages. General study results and limits: Donor CMV status, an unknown factor, possibly confounded changes in expanded clonotypes. TCR beta diversity correlated strongly with naive T cell percentage. Unsorted PBMC input precluded a conclusive naive versus antigen-experienced comparison.

A word on this clonotype: The target antigen is unknown.

PCR was performed a second time for roughly 7 to 11 cycles using a sample-barcoded 5' primer and a J-beta primer mix. Each TCR beta cDNA got a 12-nucleotide random molecular identifier. TCRdb reprocessed the 5' RACE reads via MiXCR and lists one record per CDR3 protein. The data contain around 1,900,000 distinct CDR3 sequences, about 39% of them singletons. The germline V gene has CDR1 GTSNPN and CDR2 SVGIG (reference sequence). The CDR3 runs to 13 residues. The clonotype originates from a human donor in good health. The chain joins TRBV30 to TRBJ2-7, with 11 nucleotides matching TRBD2. The last part of the DNA fits TRBJ2-5 better; the J call may be wrong. The sample was blood. CDR3 coding DNA: TGTGCCTGGGCAGGGACTAGCGGAACGACCCAGTACTTC. This translates into CAWAGTSGTTQYF.